The clone carrying this TCR beta chain was picked up many times. Its target is not known. The data stem from a study of response to subunit inactivated influenza vaccine. Study-wide points: The authors offered the suggestion that each seasonal influenza vaccination recruits few new T cells.

The CDR3 consists of 11 residues. Looked up from germline, CDR1 is MNHEY and CDR2 is SVGEGT. Trimming removed 7 bases at V and 4 bases at J, with 5 bases between. TCRdb processed the RT-PCR reads anew with MiXCR; each CDR3 protein has one entry. The profile shows roughly 700,000 distinct CDR3 sequences, approximately 14% of them singletons. Sample: PBMCs from blood, taken 14 to 15 days before vaccination. The receptor comes from a man in his fifties or sixties who received an inactivated influenza vaccine. The V call is TRBV6-2 or TRBV6-3, the J call TRBJ2-1, with D unclear. The CDR3 loop reads CASTAYNEQFF. In DNA, the CDR3 is TGTGCCAGCACCGCATACAATGAGCAGTTCTTC.